Below are 6 T cell receptor beta chains sequenced from a single sample in a study of T cell responses to AZD1222 COVID-19 vaccine. Sequenced by immunoSEQ multiplex PCR; TCRdb stores in-frame clones only, minus some. The repertoire includes 100,000 to 120,000 clones, approximately 90% of them detected once, and 7.8% sits in the top ten. Sequencing was performed on peripheral blood, taken on day 0 of AZD1222 vaccination. The receptors derive from an adult in good health.

The CDR3 DNA sequence: TGCGCCAGCAGTGATGCAGGGCCTAACTATGGCTACACCTTC. The encoded protein is CASSDAGPNYGYTF. This chain links TRBV10-2 with TRBJ1-2; D might be TRBD1 (5 bases). V lost 3 bases and J lost 0, with 8 bases in between. Germline V gene data show CDR1 as WSHSY and CDR2 as SAAADI. The CDR3 has 14 amino acids.

The rearrangement links TRBV28 to TRBJ1-1; possible D gene TRBD1, 5 bases. V lost 5 bases and J 1 base, leaving 14 bases between the germline ends. Per germline, CDR1 MDHEN and CDR2 SYDVKM. The CDR3 loop spans 15 amino acids. CDR3 sequence (DNA): TGTGCCAGCAGTCTAAGGGCTGGGGGGAACACTGAAGCTTTCTTT. It is translated as CASSLRAGGNTEAFF.

The chain couples TRBV27 to TRBJ2-1; D gene ambiguous. Trimming removed 3 bases from V and 8 bases from J, with 8 bases in between. The CDR3 extends over 12 amino acids. Germline V CDR1 and CDR2: MNHEY, SMNVEV (reference sequence). The CDR3 DNA is TGTGCCAGCAGTTTCACGGCCGATGAGCAGTTCTTC. This sequence encodes CASSFTADEQFF.

The genes are TRBV12-3 or TRBV12-4 and TRBJ1-2, with D unclear. The CDR3 consists of 12 residues. Trimming took off 6 bases at V and 3 bases at J, with 8 bases between the two ends. CDR3 residues: CASRQSYYGYTF. The CDR3 DNA sequence: TGTGCCAGCAGACAGAGTTACTATGGCTACACCTTC.

The chain is built from TRBV28 and TRBJ1-2; TRBD1 matches at 7 bases. Trimming at V came to 3 bases and at J to 6 bases, leaving 13 bases not matched to a gene. CDR1 MDHEN and CDR2 SYDVKM come from the germline V gene. This CDR3 contains 16 residues. Here the CDR3 DNA reads TGTGCCAGCAGTTTTTTCAGATCGGGAGGGGGCAATGGCTACACCTTC. Translated, it gives CASSFFRSGGGNGYTF.

V usage is TRBV28 and J usage is TRBJ1-2; maybe TRBD1 (6 bases). The V gene lost 6 bases and the J gene lost 6 bases, with 14 bases spanning the gap. The CDR3 loop spans 13 amino acids. Germline CDR1 MDHEN, CDR2 SYDVKM. The CDR3, as DNA: TGTGCCAGCAGAGGACAGCCGAACGATGGCTACACCTTC. Encoded protein: CASRGQPNDGYTF.